The 19 T cell receptor beta chains listed next were all sequenced from one sample in a study of CD8 T cells in Susac syndrome. With random hexamers, reverse transcription was performed on about 0.5 to 1 ug of RNA. TCRdb itself ran the immunoSEQ multiplex PCR reads through MiXCR, one entry per CDR3 protein. The table records around 150,000 distinct CDR3 sequences, roughly 95% of them present only once. The sequencing sample was made of CD4+ T cells from PBMCs. Receptor source: a human donor with multiple sclerosis.

This clonotype was recorded once. The chain has TRBV5-1 and TRBJ2-7, with D hard to call. The CDR3 totals 12 residues. V lost 4 bases, J lost 5 bases, and 10 bases lay in between. Germline V gene lookup returns CDR1 SGHRS and CDR2 YFSETQ. CDR3 amino acids: CASSPRSHEQYF. As DNA, the CDR3 is TGCGCCAGCAGCCCCCGGTCTCACGAGCAGTACTTC.

The chain links TRBV15 to TRBJ2-5; D unclear. The V gene lost 1 base and the J gene lost 5 bases, with 8 bases spanning the gap. Germline CDR1 LNHNV, CDR2 YYDKDF (reference sequence). The CDR3 covers 13 residues. The CDR3 sequence: CATSRATSETQYF. Here the CDR3 DNA reads TGTGCCACCAGCAGAGCTACGTCGGAGACCCAGTACTTC.

The gene calls are TRBV3-1 and TRBJ2-7; D perhaps matches TRBD1 (6 bases). The CDR3 is 14 residues long. CDR1 is LGHDT, CDR2 YNNKEL, per germline (reference sequence). Trimming removed 1 base at V and 5 bases at J, with 12 bases between. The CDR3 region is CASSQVQGVDEQYF. DNA for the CDR3: TGTGCCAGCAGCCAAGTACAGGGCGTGGACGAGCAGTACTTC.

The CDR3 loop is CASSFGYEQYF. The CDR3 DNA is TGTGCCAGCAGTTTCGGCTACGAGCAGTACTTC. V and J are TRBV28 and TRBJ2-7; D is undetermined. This CDR3 spans 11 amino acids. The V and J ends lost 3 bases and 3 bases respectively, with 3 bases between them. The germline V gene has CDR1 MDHEN and CDR2 SYDVKM. Looking up the rest from reference TRBV28 and TRBJ2-7 gives the full variable domain: DVKVTQSSRYLVKRTGEKVFLECVQDMDHENMFWYRQDPGLGLRLIYFSYDVKMKEKGDIPEGYSVSREKKERFSLILESASTNQTSMYLCASSFGYEQYFGPGTRLTVT.

The genes are TRBV5-1 and TRBJ1-2; perhaps TRBD1 as D (5 bases). Germline CDR1 is SGHRS and CDR2 is YFSETQ. V was trimmed by 7 bases and J by 5 bases, leaving 21 bases between them. This CDR3 has 15 amino acids. The CDR3 region is CASRPGTGLRYGYTF. CDR3 nucleotides: TGCGCCAGCCGCCCCGGGACCGGCCTTAGGTATGGCTACACCTTC.

This chain joins TRBV4-2 and TRBJ1-1; 7 nucleotides align to TRBD1. CDR3 length: 15 residues. The ends lost 1 base at V and 10 bases at J; junction bases unmatched: 12. Per germline, CDR1 LGHNA and CDR2 YNFKEQ. The CDR3 region has the DNA TGTGCCAGCAGCCAAGGGAAGGGGGCTCAGCTTGGAGCTTTCTTT. This codes for CASSQGKGAQLGAFF.

The CDR3 bases are TGTGCCAGCAGCTTTGGGACCGTTGATGGCTACACCTTC. It specifies CASSFGTVDGYTF. The V and J genes are TRBV7-2 and TRBJ1-2; a possible D gene is TRBD1 (5 bases). V was cut by 3 bases and J by 6 bases, with 11 bases left in between. CDR1 and CDR2 (germline): SGHTA, FQGNSA. The CDR3 has 13 residues.

V and J are TRBV30 and TRBJ2-7, with 8 bases fitting TRBD1. The junction had 5 bases not matched to a gene; V was cut back by 7 bases and J by 3 bases. This CDR3 has 12 residues. The germline V gene encodes CDR1 GTSNPN and CDR2 SVGIG (reference sequence). As DNA, the CDR3 is TGTGCCTTGACAACAGGGGGCTACGAGCAGTACTTC. This encodes CALTTGGYEQYF.

J is TRBJ1-2 and V is TRBV28, with D maybe TRBD1 (6 bases). Germline V gene lookup returns CDR1 MDHEN and CDR2 SYDVKM. The V end was cut by 2 bases, the J end by 7 bases, with 14 bases between. CDR3 length equals 14 residues. Here the CDR3 DNA reads TGTGCCAGCAGTTTAGGGACAAGGGGAATTGGCTACACCTTC. As protein: CASSLGTRGIGYTF.

This clonotype appeared a few times. The chain uses TRBV7-6 and TRBJ2-4; 7 bases line up with TRBD1. Germline-derived CDR1 and CDR2 are SGHVS and FNYEAQ. The length of the CDR3 is 15 residues. Trimming took 5 bases from V and 8 from J; bases not matched to a gene: 12. CDR3 residues: CASSPRRGRQDIQYF. The CDR3 region has the DNA TGTGCCAGCAGCCCTAGAAGGGGGCGGCAGGACATTCAGTACTTC. Full variable domain (missing parts from reference TRBV7-6 and TRBJ2-4): GAGVSQSPRYKVTKRGQDVALRCDPISGHVSLYWYRQALGQGPEFLTYFNYEAQQDKSGLPNDRFSAERPEGSISTLTIQRTEQRDSAMYRCASSPRRGRQDIQYFGAGTRLSVL.

The chain combines TRBV5-1 with TRBJ2-7, with 10 bases identical to TRBD1. The CDR3 has 14 amino acids. CDR1 is SGHRS and CDR2 is YFSETQ in the germline V gene. V dropped 4 bases and J dropped 3; count of bases not matched to a gene: 4. DNA of the CDR3: TGCGCCAGCAGCCCGGGACAGGGGATCTACGAGCAGTACTTC. Translating gives CASSPGQGIYEQYF.

The chain links TRBV7-9 to TRBJ2-7; a weak D match, TRBD2 (6 bases). The germline V and J ends were trimmed by 6 bases and 4 bases, with 13 bases remaining between them. There are 13 residues in the CDR3. Germline V gene lookup returns CDR1 SEHNR and CDR2 FQNEAQ (reference sequence). CDR3 sequence reads: CASRELAKYEQYF. CDR3 bases: TGTGCCAGCAGAGAACTAGCCAAATACGAGCAGTACTTC.

The chain uses TRBV3-1 and TRBJ1-2, with 9 bases that match TRBD1. Germline lookup yields CDR1 LGHDT and CDR2 YNNKEL (reference sequence). CDR3 length: 14 amino acids. Trimming took 4 bases from V and 7 from J; bases not matched to a gene: 7. CDR3 residues: CASSPRMDRGGYTF. CDR3 bases: TGTGCCAGCAGCCCACGAATGGACAGGGGTGGCTACACCTTC.

The genes are TRBV6-2 or TRBV6-3 and TRBJ2-7; possibly TRBD2 for D (6 bases). The V gene's germline CDR1 is MNHEY and CDR2 SVGEGT. V lost 6 bases and J 6 bases, leaving 21 bases between the germline ends. This CDR3 spans 15 amino acids. This CDR3 is CASSRNHLVGGEQYF. For the CDR3, the DNA is TGTGCCAGCAGCCGGAACCACCTCGTGGGGGGCGAGCAGTACTTC.

The chain has TRBV7-2 and TRBJ2-7; 8 bases line up with TRBD2. Trimming at V came to 5 bases and at J to 0 bases, leaving 6 bases not matched to a gene. CDR1 is SGHTA, CDR2 FQGNSA, per germline. This CDR3 is 15 amino acids long. The DNA for the CDR3 is TGTGCCAGCAGCACGCAGCGGGGGAGCTCCTACGAGCAGTACTTC. It is translated as CASSTQRGSSYEQYF. The complete variable domain, with remaining parts taken from reference TRBV7-2 and TRBJ2-7, reads GAGVSQSPSNKVTEKGKDVELRCDPISGHTALYWYRQSLGQGLEFLIYFQGNSAPDKSGLPSDRFSAERTGGSVSTLTIQRTQQEDSAVYLCASSTQRGSSYEQYFGPGTRLTVT.

V is TRBV6-2 or TRBV6-3 and J is TRBJ1-1; D not certain. Germline V gene data show CDR1 as MNHEY and CDR2 as SVGEGT. Deletions cut 11 bases from V and 4 bases from J, with 17 bases between. The CDR3 loop spans 13 amino acids. The CDR3 DNA follows: TGTGCCCACTCGCGCGGGTACCTCACTGAAGCTTTCTTT. Protein: CAHSRGYLTEAFF.

The chain links TRBV28 to TRBJ2-7; 9 nucleotides agree with TRBD1. The CDR3 consists of 15 residues. Germline assignment: CDR1 MDHEN and CDR2 SYDVKM. V dropped 6 bases and J dropped 3; count of bases not matched to a gene: 9. The CDR3 sequence: CASSSSWDRDYEQYF. The DNA of the CDR3 is TGTGCCAGCAGCTCTTCATGGGACAGGGACTACGAGCAGTACTTC. Together with reference TRBV28 and TRBJ2-7, the CDR3 gives the full variable domain: DVKVTQSSRYLVKRTGEKVFLECVQDMDHENMFWYRQDPGLGLRLIYFSYDVKMKEKGDIPEGYSVSREKKERFSLILESASTNQTSMYLCASSSSWDRDYEQYFGPGTRLTVT.

The chain uses TRBV15 and TRBJ2-1, with a possible D match to TRBD1 (6 bases). Trimming removed 5 bases from V and 2 bases from J, with 10 bases in between. Germline V gives CDR1 LNHNV, CDR2 YYDKDF (reference sequence). The CDR3 sequence is 14 residues long. CDR3 sequence: CATSWGQTYNEQFF. DNA of the CDR3: TGTGCCACCAGCTGGGGACAAACCTACAATGAGCAGTTCTTC. The full variable domain, its missing parts supplied by reference TRBV15 and TRBJ2-1, is DAMVIQNPRYQVTQFGKPVTLSCSQTLNHNVMYWYQQKSSQAPKLLFHYYDKDFNNEADTPDNFQSRRPNTSFCFLDIRSPGLGDTAMYLCATSWGQTYNEQFFGPGTRLTVL.

The V and J genes are TRBV7-2 and TRBJ1-4; perhaps TRBD1 as D (5 bases). V was cut by 0 bases and J by 8 bases, with 10 bases left in between. Germline CDR1 reads SGHTA; CDR2 reads FQGNSA. CDR3 length equals 14 residues. Written as DNA, the CDR3 is TGTGCCAGCAGCTTAGCGGCAGGGCAGGAAAAACTGTTTTTT. It specifies CASSLAAGQEKLFF.